This passage covers 18 T cell receptor beta chains from one sample sequenced in a study of patients and donors after allogeneic stem cell transplantation. TCRdb itself ran the RT-PCR reads through MiXCR, one entry per CDR3 protein. The sample records hundreds of thousands of distinct CDR3 sequences, under 20% being singletons. The specimen sequenced was blood, either unsorted or a sorted T cell fraction (not recorded which). Source of these receptors: a human donor who was either an allogeneic HSCT recipient or a stem cell or donor lymphocyte infusion donor (not recorded which). It is not recorded whose cells these are; they may come from a transplant donor.

The chain carries TRBV5-1 and TRBJ2-5, with D possibly TRBD1 on 5 matching bases. Trimming took 0 bases from V and 13 from J, leaving 13 bases between them. The length of the CDR3 is 12 residues. Germline CDR1 SGHRS, CDR2 YFSETQ. As DNA, the CDR3 is TGCGCCAGCAGCTTGGGGGGCCCCCCCTGGTACTTC. It codes for CASSLGGPPWYF. The entire variable domain, with the rest obtained from reference TRBV5-1 and TRBJ2-5, is as follows: KAGVTQTPRYLIKTRGQQVTLSCSPISGHRSVSWYQQTPGQGLQFLFEYFSETQRNKGNFPGRFSGRQFSNSRSEMNVSTLELGDSALYLCASSLGGPPWYFGPGTRLLVL.

This clonotype was detected a few times. The chain couples TRBV9 to TRBJ2-6; D is unclear. The V gene's germline CDR1 is SGDLS and CDR2 YYNGEE. The CDR3 totals 14 residues. Trimming took off 5 bases at V and 2 bases at J, with 8 bases between the two ends. The CDR3 DNA follows: TGTGCCAGCAGTGACGGTACTGGGGCCAACGTCCTGACTTTC. Residues: CASSDGTGANVLTF.

The gene calls are TRBV2 and TRBJ1-1; D is ambiguous. The CDR3 runs to 16 residues. Germline V CDR1 and CDR2: SNHLY, FYNNEI. Trimming took 1 base from V and 2 from J, leaving 14 bases between them. The CDR3: CASSEVLTQINTEAFF. The CDR3 DNA follows: TGTGCCAGCAGTGAAGTTCTGACACAGATCAACACTGAAGCTTTCTTT.

This clonotype has more than one count but fewer than ten. This chain links TRBV29-1 with TRBJ1-1; D is perhaps TRBD1 (6 bases). CDR1 and CDR2 (germline): SQVTM, ANQGSEA. Trimming stripped 4 bases from V and 7 bases from J, with 13 bases between. This CDR3 contains 12 residues. CDR3 nucleotide sequence: TGCAGCGTTGTGGGGGCGGGGAGTGAAGCTTTCTTT. Amino acid sequence: CSVVGAGSEAFF.

This clonotype appeared a few times. The gene calls are TRBV3-1 and TRBJ1-6; 7 bases agree with TRBD1. The CDR3 consists of 13 residues. The V segment lost 4 bases and the J segment 7 bases; nucleotides outside the gene matches: 1. From germline, CDR1 is LGHDT and CDR2 YNNKEL (reference sequence). CDR3 sequence: CASSPTGNSPLHF. CDR3 DNA: TGTGCCAGCAGCCCGACAGGGAATTCACCCCTCCACTTT.

There are many counts of this clonotype. V is TRBV5-1 and J is TRBJ1-6; possibly TRBD1 for D (5 bases). Trimming stripped 0 bases from V and 0 bases from J, with 10 bases between. CDR1 SGHRS and CDR2 YFSETQ come from the germline V gene. The CDR3 loop spans 17 amino acids. CDR3 in amino acids: CASSLEGRSSYNSPLHF. The CDR3 DNA reads as TGCGCCAGCAGCTTGGAGGGGAGGAGCTCCTATAATTCACCCCTCCACTTT. Full variable domain (rest looked up from reference TRBV5-1 and TRBJ1-6): KAGVTQTPRYLIKTRGQQVTLSCSPISGHRSVSWYQQTPGQGLQFLFEYFSETQRNKGNFPGRFSGRQFSNSRSEMNVSTLELGDSALYLCASSLEGRSSYNSPLHFGNGTRLTVT.

This clonotype showed up many times. The chain combines TRBV7-9 with TRBJ2-5; D gene ambiguous. Germline assignment: CDR1 SEHNR and CDR2 FQNEAQ (reference sequence). The germline V and J ends were trimmed by 1 base and 0 bases, with 15 bases remaining between them. This CDR3 region has 17 residues. The CDR3 DNA follows: TGTGCCAGCAGCTTAGAACACGCCGGCGGTTACCAAGAGACCCAGTACTTC. Translation: CASSLEHAGGYQETQYF.

This clonotype was seen only a few times. The chain recombines TRBV5-1 with TRBJ2-5; tentative D call: TRBD2 (7 bases). This CDR3 spans 15 amino acids. Germline-derived CDR1 and CDR2 are SGHRS and YFSETQ. The germline V and J ends were trimmed by 1 base and 5 bases, with 15 bases remaining between them. The CDR3 DNA sequence: TGCGCCAGCAGCTTGATGGGGGGGCCTCGTGAGACCCAGTACTTC. Protein sequence: CASSLMGGPRETQYF. The complete variable domain, with remaining parts taken from reference TRBV5-1 and TRBJ2-5, reads KAGVTQTPRYLIKTRGQQVTLSCSPISGHRSVSWYQQTPGQGLQFLFEYFSETQRNKGNFPGRFSGRQFSNSRSEMNVSTLELGDSALYLCASSLMGGPRETQYFGPGTRLLVL.

The J gene is TRBJ1-4, the V gene TRBV28; unclear D gene. Trimming took off 6 bases at V and 13 bases at J, with 27 bases between the two ends. This CDR3 contains 16 residues. The V gene's germline CDR1 is MDHEN and CDR2 SYDVKM. The CDR3 reads CASRSIVRGPLDVLFF. The CDR3 DNA reads TGTGCCAGCAGATCCATCGTTCGCGGACCCTTAGACGTACTGTTTTTT.

The J gene is TRBJ2-1, the V gene TRBV6-1; TRBD1 aligns across 8 bases. Germline-derived CDR1 and CDR2 are MNHNS and SASEGT. The ends lost 6 bases at V and 7 bases at J; junction bases unmatched: 17. The CDR3 is made up of 17 amino acids. CDR3 nucleotides: TGTGCCAGCAGCCCCATTGCAGGACAGGGTAGAGGGAATGAGCAGTTCTTC. Its protein is CASSPIAGQGRGNEQFF.

J is TRBJ2-2 and V is TRBV3-1; D perhaps matches TRBD1 (5 bases). Germline V CDR1 and CDR2: LGHDT, YNNKEL (reference sequence). Trimming removed 3 bases from V and 3 bases from J, with 20 bases in between. The CDR3 extends over 18 amino acids. Here the CDR3 reads CASSQITAQGWDTGELFF. The CDR3 nucleotides are TGTGCCAGCAGCCAGATTACAGCTCAGGGATGGGACACCGGGGAGCTGTTTTTT.

This clonotype has a handful of counts. The rearrangement joins TRBV12-3 or TRBV12-4 to TRBJ2-2; 9 positions agree with TRBD1. The CDR3 length is 14 residues. Trimming removed 4 bases from V and 4 bases from J; junction bases left unmatched: 1. The CDR3 DNA reads TGTGCCAGCAGTTGGACAGGGGCCACCGGGGAGCTGTTTTTT. Translated, it gives CASSWTGATGELFF.

This chain joins TRBV28 and TRBJ1-2, with D tentatively TRBD1 (5 bases). CDR1 MDHEN and CDR2 SYDVKM come from the germline V gene. Deletions cut 3 bases from V and 4 bases from J, with 9 bases between. The CDR3 extends over 13 amino acids. CDR3 coding DNA: TGTGCCAGCAGTTTGGAAGGGGCCTATGGCTACACCTTC. Amino acids: CASSLEGAYGYTF.

V is TRBV5-5 and J is TRBJ1-2; D ambiguous. Per germline, CDR1 SGHKS and CDR2 YYEKEE (reference sequence). CDR3 size: 13 residues. V shed 4 bases and J shed 7 bases, with 14 bases lying between them. In DNA form, the CDR3 reads TGTGCCAGCAGCCCGGATAGTAACCCTGGCTACACCTTC. This codes for CASSPDSNPGYTF.

There are a few counts of this clonotype. V usage is TRBV27 and J usage is TRBJ2-1, with 8 nucleotides matching TRBD1. Germline CDR1 and CDR2: MNHEY and SMNVEV (reference sequence). CDR3 length: 16 amino acids. The ends lost 4 bases at V and 6 bases at J; junction bases unmatched: 11. For the CDR3, the DNA is TGTGCCAGCAGTTCCCTAATGATGCAGGGGGCCAATGAGCAGTTCTTC. It yields the protein CASSSLMMQGANEQFF.

This clonotype showed up just a few times. The chain carries TRBV20-1 and TRBJ2-5; D is unresolved. The CDR3 extends over 13 amino acids. Trimming pared 1 base from V and 4 bases from J, leaving 10 bases between. From germline, CDR1 is DFQATT and CDR2 SNEGSKA (reference sequence). CDR3 nucleotides: TGCAGTGCTAGAGTGGGGATTAGAGAGACCCAGTACTTC. Its protein is CSARVGIRETQYF.

This clonotype was observed a handful of times. The V call is TRBV9, the J call TRBJ2-7, with TRBD1 identical over 7 bases. Germline-derived CDR1 and CDR2 are SGDLS and YYNGEE. CDR3 length: 15 residues. V was clipped by 4 bases and J by 4 bases; unmatched bases: 11. The CDR3 loop reads CASSPPSTGLYEQYF. The CDR3 nucleotides read TGTGCCAGCAGCCCGCCCTCGACAGGGCTGTACGAGCAGTACTTC.

The gene calls are TRBV30 and TRBJ1-6; tentative D call: TRBD1 (5 bases). The CDR3 length is 15 residues. The germline V gene encodes CDR1 GTSNPN and CDR2 SVGIG (reference sequence). Trimming removed 5 bases from V and 10 bases from J, with 21 bases in between. CDR3 region: CAWVQNRQGHSPLHF. The CDR3 region has the DNA TGTGCCTGGGTGCAAAACCGGCAGGGTCACTCACCCCTCCACTTT.